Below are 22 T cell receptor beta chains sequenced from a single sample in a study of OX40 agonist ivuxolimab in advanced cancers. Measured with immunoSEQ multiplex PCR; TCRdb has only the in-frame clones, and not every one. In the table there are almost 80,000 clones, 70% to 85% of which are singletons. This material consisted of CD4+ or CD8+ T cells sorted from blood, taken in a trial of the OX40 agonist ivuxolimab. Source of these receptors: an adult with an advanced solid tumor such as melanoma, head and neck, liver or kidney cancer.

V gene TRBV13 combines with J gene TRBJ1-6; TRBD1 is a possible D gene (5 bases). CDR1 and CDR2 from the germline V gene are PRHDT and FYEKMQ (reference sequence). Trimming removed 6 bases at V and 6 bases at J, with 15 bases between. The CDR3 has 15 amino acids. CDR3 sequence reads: CASSPKGQFNSPLHF. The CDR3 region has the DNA TGTGCCAGCAGTCCGAAGGGGCAGTTTAATTCACCCCTCCACTTT. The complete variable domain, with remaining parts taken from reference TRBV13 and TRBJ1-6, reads AAGVIQSPRHLIKEKRETATLKCYPIPRHDTVYWYQQGPGQDPQFLISFYEKMQSDKGSIPDRFSAQQFSDYHSELNMSSLELGDSALYFCASSPKGQFNSPLHFGNGTRLTVT.

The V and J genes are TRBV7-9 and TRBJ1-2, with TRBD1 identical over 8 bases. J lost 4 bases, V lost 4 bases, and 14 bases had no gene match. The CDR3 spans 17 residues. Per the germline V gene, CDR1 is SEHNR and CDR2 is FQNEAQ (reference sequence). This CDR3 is CASSSDRYRQGSYGYTF. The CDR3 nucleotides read TGTGCCAGCAGCTCGGACCGTTATAGACAGGGGTCCTATGGCTACACCTTC.

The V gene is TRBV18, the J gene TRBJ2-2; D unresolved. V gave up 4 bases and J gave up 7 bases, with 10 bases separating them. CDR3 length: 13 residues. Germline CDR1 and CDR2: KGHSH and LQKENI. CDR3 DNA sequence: TGTGCCAGCTCACTGAGCTCAGGCGGGGAGCTGTTTTTT. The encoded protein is CASSLSSGGELFF.

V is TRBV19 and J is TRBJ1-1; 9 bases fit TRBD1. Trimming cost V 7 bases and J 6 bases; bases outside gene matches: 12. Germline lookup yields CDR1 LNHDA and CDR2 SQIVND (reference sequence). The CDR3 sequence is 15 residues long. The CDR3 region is CASTTGTGWKAEAFF. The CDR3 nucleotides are TGTGCCAGTACTACCGGGACAGGGTGGAAGGCTGAAGCTTTCTTT.

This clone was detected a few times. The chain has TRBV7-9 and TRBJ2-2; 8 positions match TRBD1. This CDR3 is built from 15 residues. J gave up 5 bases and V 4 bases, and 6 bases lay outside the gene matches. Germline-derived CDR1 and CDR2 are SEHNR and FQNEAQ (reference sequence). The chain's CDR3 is CASSSRDRLTGELFF. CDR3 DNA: TGTGCCAGCAGCTCTAGGGACAGGCTTACCGGGGAGCTGTTTTTT.

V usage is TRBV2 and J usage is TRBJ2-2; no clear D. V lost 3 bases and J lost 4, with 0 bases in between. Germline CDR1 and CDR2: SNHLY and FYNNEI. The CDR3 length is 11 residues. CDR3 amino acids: CASSDTGELFF. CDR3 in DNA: TGTGCCAGCAGTGACACCGGGGAGCTGTTTTTT. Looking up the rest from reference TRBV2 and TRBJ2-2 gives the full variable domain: EPEVTQTPSHQVTQMGQEVILRCVPISNHLYFYWYRQILGQKVEFLVSFYNNEISEKSEIFDDQFSVERPDGSNFTLKIRSTKLEDSAMYFCASSDTGELFFGEGSRLTVL.

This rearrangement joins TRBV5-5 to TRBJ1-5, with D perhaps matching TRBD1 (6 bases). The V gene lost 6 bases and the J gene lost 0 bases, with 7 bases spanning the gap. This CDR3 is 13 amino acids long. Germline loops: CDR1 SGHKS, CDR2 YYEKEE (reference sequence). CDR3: CASNRDSNQPQHF. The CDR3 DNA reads TGTGCCAGCAACAGGGATAGCAATCAGCCCCAGCATTTT.

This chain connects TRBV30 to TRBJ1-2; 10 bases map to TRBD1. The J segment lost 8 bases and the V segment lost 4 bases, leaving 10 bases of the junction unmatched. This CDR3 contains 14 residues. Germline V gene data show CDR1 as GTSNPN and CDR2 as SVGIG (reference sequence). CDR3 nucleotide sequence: TGTGCCTGGAAAAATGCCGACAGGGGGCGAGGCTACACCTTC. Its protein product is CAWKNADRGRGYTF.

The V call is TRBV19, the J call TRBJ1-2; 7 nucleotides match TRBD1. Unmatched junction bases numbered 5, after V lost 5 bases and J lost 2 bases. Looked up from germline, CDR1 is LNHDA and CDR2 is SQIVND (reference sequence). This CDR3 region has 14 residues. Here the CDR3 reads CASSLTGTNYGYTF. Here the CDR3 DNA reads TGTGCCAGTAGTTTGACAGGGACAAACTATGGCTACACCTTC.

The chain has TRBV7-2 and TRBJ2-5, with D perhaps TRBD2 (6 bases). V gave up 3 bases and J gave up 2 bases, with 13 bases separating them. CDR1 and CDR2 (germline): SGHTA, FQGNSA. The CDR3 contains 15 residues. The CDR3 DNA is TGTGCCAGCAGCTTTCTTAGCGGACAACAAGAGACCCAGTACTTC. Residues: CASSFLSGQQETQYF. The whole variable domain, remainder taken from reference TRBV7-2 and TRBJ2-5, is GAGVSQSPSNKVTEKGKDVELRCDPISGHTALYWYRQSLGQGLEFLIYFQGNSAPDKSGLPSDRFSAERTGGSVSTLTIQRTQQEDSAVYLCASSFLSGQQETQYFGPGTRLLVL.

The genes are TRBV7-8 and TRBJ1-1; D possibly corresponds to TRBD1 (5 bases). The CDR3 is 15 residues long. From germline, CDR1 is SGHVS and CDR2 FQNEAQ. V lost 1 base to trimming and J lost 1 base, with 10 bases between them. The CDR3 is CASSLELGTNTEAFF. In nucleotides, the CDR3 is TGTGCCAGCAGCTTAGAATTGGGGACGAACACTGAAGCTTTCTTT.

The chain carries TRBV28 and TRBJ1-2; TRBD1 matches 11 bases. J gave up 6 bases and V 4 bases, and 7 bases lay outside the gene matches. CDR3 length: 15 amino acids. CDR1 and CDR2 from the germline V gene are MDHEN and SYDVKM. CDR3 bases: TGTGCCAGCAGTTCAACGGGACAGGGGGAGGATGGCTACACCTTC. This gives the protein CASSSTGQGEDGYTF.

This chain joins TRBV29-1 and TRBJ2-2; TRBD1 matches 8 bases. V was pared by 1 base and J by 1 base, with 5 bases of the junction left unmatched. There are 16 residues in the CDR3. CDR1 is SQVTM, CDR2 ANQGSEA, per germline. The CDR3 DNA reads TGCAGCGTTGAAGGGGCCGGGACAGGGAACACCGGGGAGCTGTTTTTT. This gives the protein CSVEGAGTGNTGELFF.

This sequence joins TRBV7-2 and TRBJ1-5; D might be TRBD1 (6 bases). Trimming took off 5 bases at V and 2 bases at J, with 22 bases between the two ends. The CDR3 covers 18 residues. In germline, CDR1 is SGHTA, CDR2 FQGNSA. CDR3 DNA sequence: TGTGCCAGCAGCAAATTCGTAAACAGGGAGAGGGGCAATCAGCCCCAGCATTTT. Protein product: CASSKFVNRERGNQPQHF.

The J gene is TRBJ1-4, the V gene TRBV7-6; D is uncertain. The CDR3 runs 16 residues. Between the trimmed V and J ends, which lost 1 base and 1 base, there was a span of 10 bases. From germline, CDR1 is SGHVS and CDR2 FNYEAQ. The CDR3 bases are TGTGCCAGCAGCTTAGTCGGTGTTTTAACTAATGAAAAACTGTTTTTT. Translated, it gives CASSLVGVLTNEKLFF. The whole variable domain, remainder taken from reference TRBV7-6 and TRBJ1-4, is GAGVSQSPRYKVTKRGQDVALRCDPISGHVSLYWYRQALGQGPEFLTYFNYEAQQDKSGLPNDRFSAERPEGSISTLTIQRTEQRDSAMYRCASSLVGVLTNEKLFFGSGTQLSVL.

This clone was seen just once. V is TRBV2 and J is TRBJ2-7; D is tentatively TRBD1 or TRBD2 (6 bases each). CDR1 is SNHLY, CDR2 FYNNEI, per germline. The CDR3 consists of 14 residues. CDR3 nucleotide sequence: TGTGCCAGCAGTGAATATCGGGGGACATCATTTCTGCCCGTC. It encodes CASSEYRGTSFLPV.

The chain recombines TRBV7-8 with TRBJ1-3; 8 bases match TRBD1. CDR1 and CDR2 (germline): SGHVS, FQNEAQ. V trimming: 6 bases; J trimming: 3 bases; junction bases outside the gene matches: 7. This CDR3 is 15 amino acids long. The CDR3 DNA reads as TGTGCCAGCAGGATGGGTGGACAGGGTGGAAACACCATATATTTT. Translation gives CASRMGGQGGNTIYF.

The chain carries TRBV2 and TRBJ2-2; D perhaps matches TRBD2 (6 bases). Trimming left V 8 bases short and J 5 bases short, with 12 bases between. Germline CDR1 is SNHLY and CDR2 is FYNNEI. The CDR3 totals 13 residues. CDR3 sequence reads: CASRRGGTGELFF. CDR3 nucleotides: TGTGCCAGCCGGCGGGGAGGTACCGGGGAGCTGTTTTTT.

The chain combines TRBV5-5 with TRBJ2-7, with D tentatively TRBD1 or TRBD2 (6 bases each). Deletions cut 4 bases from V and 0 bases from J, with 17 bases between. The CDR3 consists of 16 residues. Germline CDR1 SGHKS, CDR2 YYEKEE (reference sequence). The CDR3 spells CASSRLDRGPSYEQYV. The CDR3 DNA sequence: TGTGCCAGCAGCCGGCTTGACCGGGGGCCCTCCTACGAGCAGTACGTC.

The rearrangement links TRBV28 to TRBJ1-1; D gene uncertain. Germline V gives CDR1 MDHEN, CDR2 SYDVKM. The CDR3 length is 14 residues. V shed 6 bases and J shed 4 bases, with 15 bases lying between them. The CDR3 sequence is CASSPGGDRTEAFF. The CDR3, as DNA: TGTGCCAGCAGCCCAGGCGGGGATCGCACTGAAGCTTTCTTT.

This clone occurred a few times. Here the CDR3 reads CASSLGSSGTEAFF. As DNA, the CDR3 is TGTGCCAGCAGTTTGGGAAGTAGTGGCACTGAAGCTTTCTTT. The J gene is TRBJ1-1, the V gene TRBV6-6; D is ambiguous. Germline V gene data show CDR1 as MNHNY and CDR2 as SVGAGI (reference sequence). V dropped 4 bases and J dropped 4 bases, with 13 bases sitting between them. This CDR3 spans 14 amino acids.

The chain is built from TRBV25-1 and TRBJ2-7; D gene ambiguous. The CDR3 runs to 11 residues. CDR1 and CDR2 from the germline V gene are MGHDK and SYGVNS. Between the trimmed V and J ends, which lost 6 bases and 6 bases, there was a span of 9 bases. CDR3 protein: CASRGLSEQYF. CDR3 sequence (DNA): TGTGCCAGCAGAGGCCTTTCCGAGCAGTACTTC.